These T cell receptor beta chains were read from a single sample in a study of shared clonotypes between healthy human individuals. Clones were sequenced by immunoSEQ multiplex PCR, and TCRdb holds only the in-frame ones, with some missing. The sample records some 1 million clones, about 80% being singletons. The sequencing input was memory CD4+ T cells sorted from blood. The receptors were gathered from a man younger than 35 in good health. Each CDR3 is given with its conserved first and last residue. The D gene is left open where the match is weak. Part of the rows lack a size; the others show once, few, many or a class for expanded clones.

abundance | j_gene | v_gene | d_gene | CDR3nt | CDR3aa
NA | TRBJ1-2 | TRBV29-1 | TRBD1 | TGCAGCGTTGATCAACGGACAGGCCCAAACTATGGCTACACCTTC | CSVDQRTGPNYGYTF
many | TRBJ2-6 | TRBV7-3 | NA | TGTGCCAGCAGTGCCCCGGCTCTCTCTGGGGCCAACGTCCTGACTTTC | CASSAPALSGANVLTF
NA | TRBJ2-2 | TRBV6-1 | TRBD2 | TGTGCCAGCAGTGAAGTAACGGGAGGTACCGGGGAGCTGTTTTTT | CASSEVTGGTGELFF
NA | TRBJ2-5 | TRBV7-2 | TRBD2 | TGTGCCAGCAGCTTAGAAGCAGCGGGGGGGACCCAGTACTTC | CASSLEAAGGTQYF
NA | TRBJ2-7 | TRBV5-4 | TRBD2 | TGTGCCAGCAGCTTGGCGGGTAGCGGGGGCTCCTACGAGCAGTACTTC | CASSLAGSGGSYEQYF
NA | TRBJ1-2 | TRBV19 | NA | TGTGCCAGTCGGGGAGGTTTCCATGGCTACACCTTC | CASRGGFHGYTF
NA | TRBJ2-3 | TRBV28 | NA | TGTGCCAGCAGTTCGAGTGTTGATACGCAGTATTTT | CASSSSVDTQYF
NA | TRBJ2-5 | TRBV9 | TRBD2 | TGTGCCAGCAGCGTGGGGACTAGCTTCGGACAAGAGACCCAGTACTTC | CASSVGTSFGQETQYF
NA | TRBJ1-5 | TRBV28 | NA | TGTGCCAGCAGTCCTACTAGAGCTAGCAATCAGCCCCAGCATTTT | CASSPTRASNQPQHF
NA | TRBJ2-1 | TRBV7-9 | TRBD2 | TGTGCCAGCAGCCCACTAGCGGCGGATGAGCAGTTCTTC | CASSPLAADEQFF
NA | TRBJ2-1 | TRBV9 | NA | TGTGCCAGCAGCGTAGAAGGGGATCACAATGAGCAGTTCTTC | CASSVEGDHNEQFF
NA | TRBJ1-2 | TRBV5-1 | NA | TGCGCCAGCAGCTTGGGGGAGTTGGGCTACACCTTC | CASSLGELGYTF
NA | TRBJ1-1 | TRBV5-4 | TRBD1 | TGTGCCAGCAGCGACAGGGGCGGGTCGAACACTGAAGCTTTCTTT | CASSDRGGSNTEAFF
NA | TRBJ1-1 | TRBV6-1 | NA | TGTGCCAGTTCGTACTTGAACACTGAAGCTTTCTTT | CASSYLNTEAFF
NA | TRBJ2-2 | TRBV5-4 | TRBD1 | TGTGCCAGCAGCTTAGGGGGCGCGAACACCGGGGAGCTGTTTTTT | CASSLGGANTGELFF
many | TRBJ2-3 | TRBV5-1 | NA | TGCGCCAGCAGCCCCCTTGGGGTGGATACGCAGTATTTT | CASSPLGVDTQYF
NA | TRBJ1-2 | TRBV15 | TRBD1 | TGTGCCACCAGCAGAGTGGGGTGGGACAGGGGGAAAGAGGGCTATGGCTACACCTTC | CATSRVGWDRGKEGYGYTF
NA | TRBJ2-7 | TRBV18 | TRBD1 | TGTGCCAGCTCATCACTAGGACCCGGGACAGAGTCCTACGAGCAGTACTTC | CASSSLGPGTESYEQYF
few | TRBJ2-7 | TRBV7-9 | TRBD2 | TGTGCCAGCAGCTTAAGCAGCGGGAGAGGTGAGCAGTACTTC | CASSLSSGRGEQYF
NA | TRBJ2-1 | TRBV18 | NA | TGTGCCAGCTCACCAGTGAGGGCCTCCTACAATGAGCAGTTCTTC | CASSPVRASYNEQFF
few | TRBJ1-4 | TRBV11-2 | NA | TGTGCCAGCAGCTTAGAAAACAGGCAGTCCCTCCTTAATGAAAAACTGTTTTTT | CASSLENRQSLLNEKLFF
NA | TRBJ1-2 | TRBV5-1 | NA | TGCGCCAGCAGCTTAGAGGGTGGCTATGGCTACACCTTC | CASSLEGGYGYTF
NA | TRBJ1-3 | TRBV6-1 | NA | TGTGCCAGCAGTGAAAGCGACTCTGGAAACACCATATATTTT | CASSESDSGNTIYF
NA | TRBJ2-5 | TRBV7-8 | NA | TGTGCCAGCAGCTTAGGGCAGGGAGGAGGCCAAGAGACCCAGTACTTC | CASSLGQGGGQETQYF
few | TRBJ2-7 | TRBV5-4 | NA | TGTGCCAGCAGCTTGGAGCAGGTCAGCTCCTACGAGCAGTACTTC | CASSLEQVSSYEQYF
NA | TRBJ2-4 | TRBV28 | TRBD1 | TGTGCCAGCAGTTTCTTGACAGGGGGGTCCAAAAACATTCAGTACTTC | CASSFLTGGSKNIQYF
once | TRBJ2-5 | TRBV9 | TRBD2 | TGTGCCAGCAGCGTATCAGCGGGAGGGGGTCAAGAGACCCAGTACTTC | CASSVSAGGGQETQYF
NA | TRBJ2-7 | TRBV6-5 | NA | TGTGCCAGCAGTGGGACTTCACATGAGCAGTACTTC | CASSGTSHEQYF
NA | TRBJ2-5 | TRBV5-5 | TRBD2 | TGTGCCAGCAGCTTGGGAGGGCGGGGGGCCCAAGAGACCCAGTACTTC | CASSLGGRGAQETQYF
NA | TRBJ1-2 | TRBV6-5 | NA | TGTGCCAGCAGTTACGGGGGTCTTAACTATGGCTACACCTTC | CASSYGGLNYGYTF
NA | TRBJ2-1 | TRBV29-1 | NA | TGCAGCGTTGTTTCTTACAATGAGCAGTTCTTC | CSVVSYNEQFF
NA | TRBJ2-7 | TRBV6-1 | NA | TGTGCCAGCAGGGAACCCTGGCTCGAGCAGTACTTC | CASREPWLEQYF
NA | TRBJ2-5 | TRBV18 | TRBD2 | TGTGCCAGCTCCCCTCAAGGCGGGAGTCGGGAGACCCAGTACTTC | CASSPQGGSRETQYF
few | TRBJ2-7 | TRBV29-1 | NA | TGCAGCGGGGTCAGGTGGCCCTACGAGCAGTACTTC | CSGVRWPYEQYF
NA | TRBJ2-1 | TRBV10-1 | TRBD1 | TGCGCCAGCAGTGACCCGACAGGGAAGGGTAACAATGAGCAGTTCTTC | CASSDPTGKGNNEQFF
NA | TRBJ2-3 | TRBV10-3 | NA | TGTGCCATCAGCCAGCAACAGGGAGATACGCAGTATTTT | CAISQQQGDTQYF
NA | TRBJ2-2 | TRBV7-9 | NA | TGTGCCAGCAGCTTATGGGGTTCGAACACCGGGGAGCTGTTTTTT | CASSLWGSNTGELFF
NA | TRBJ1-1 | TRBV7-2 | NA | TGTGCCAGCAGATACAGGGACCGGGGGAACACTGAAGCTTTCTTT | CASRYRDRGNTEAFF
NA | TRBJ1-2 | TRBV30 | NA | TGTGCCCTTGCCCGGGGGCATAACTATGGCTACACCTTC | CALARGHNYGYTF
few | TRBJ2-5 | TRBV20-1 | NA | TGCAGTGCTAGTGTGGAAATTGCCCAGTACTTC | CSASVEIAQYF
NA | TRBJ2-1 | TRBV29-1 | NA | TGCAGCGGCCGACCACGGGAGAATAGCTATGAGCAGTTCTTC | CSGRPRENSYEQFF
many | TRBJ1-5 | TRBV19 | NA | TGTGCCTCCGGGGAACCCTATAGCAATCAGCCCCAGCATTTT | CASGEPYSNQPQHF
NA | TRBJ2-5 | TRBV29-1 | TRBD1 | TGCAGCGTGGGGGGGACAGGGAGGAGGCAAGAGACCCAGTACTTC | CSVGGTGRRQETQYF
few | TRBJ1-2 | TRBV2 | TRBD1 | TGTGCCAGCAGTCGACAGGGTCAACAGGGGTACTATGGCTACACCTTC | CASSRQGQQGYYGYTF
NA | TRBJ2-7 | TRBV7-9 | NA | TGTGCCAGCAGCTATGGGCAAGGACAGGGAGGGGAGCAGTACTTC | CASSYGQGQGGEQYF
NA | TRBJ1-1 | TRBV5-1 | NA | TGCGCCAGCAGCGGGACCGGGACAACCAAAGCTTTCTTT | CASSGTGTTKAFF
NA | TRBJ1-2 | TRBV6-5 | NA | NA | CASSTSGQRWGYTF
NA | TRBJ1-1 | TRBV7-9 | NA | TGTGCCAGCAGCCGAGACTACCGGTGGACTGAAGCTTTCTTT | CASSRDYRWTEAFF
NA | TRBJ1-2 | TRBV4-1 | TRBD1 | TGCGCCAGCAGCCAAGATACAACAGGGGCTAACTATGGCTACACCTTC | CASSQDTTGANYGYTF
NA | TRBJ2-1 | TRBV4-3 | TRBD2 | TGCGCCAGCAGCCAAGATGGAGTAGCGGGAGGGGGCAATGAGCAGTTCTTC | CASSQDGVAGGGNEQFF
NA | TRBJ2-5 | TRBV7-6 | TRBD2 | TGTGCCAGCAGCTTAGCCCCATGGGCTAGCGGGAGGGACGATGCTAACAAGGCGACCCAGTACTTC | CASSLAPWASGRDDANKATQYF
NA | TRBJ1-4 | TRBV19 | NA | TGTGCCAGTAGTCTCCCATGGGAACAACTGTTTTTT | CASSLPWEQLFF
NA | TRBJ2-7 | TRBV27 | TRBD2 | TGTGCCAGCAGGTCTGCTAGCGGGAGTCTTCCGAGCCTCTACGAGCAGTACTTC | CASRSASGSLPSLYEQYF
NA | TRBJ1-5 | TRBV30 | NA | TGTGCCTGGAGCCCGGACAGACGCAATCAGCCCCAGCATTTT | CAWSPDRRNQPQHF
once | TRBJ1-1 | TRBV14 | TRBD1 | TGTGCCAGCAGCCCTGGGACAGTCCCTGAAGCTTTCTTT | CASSPGTVPEAFF